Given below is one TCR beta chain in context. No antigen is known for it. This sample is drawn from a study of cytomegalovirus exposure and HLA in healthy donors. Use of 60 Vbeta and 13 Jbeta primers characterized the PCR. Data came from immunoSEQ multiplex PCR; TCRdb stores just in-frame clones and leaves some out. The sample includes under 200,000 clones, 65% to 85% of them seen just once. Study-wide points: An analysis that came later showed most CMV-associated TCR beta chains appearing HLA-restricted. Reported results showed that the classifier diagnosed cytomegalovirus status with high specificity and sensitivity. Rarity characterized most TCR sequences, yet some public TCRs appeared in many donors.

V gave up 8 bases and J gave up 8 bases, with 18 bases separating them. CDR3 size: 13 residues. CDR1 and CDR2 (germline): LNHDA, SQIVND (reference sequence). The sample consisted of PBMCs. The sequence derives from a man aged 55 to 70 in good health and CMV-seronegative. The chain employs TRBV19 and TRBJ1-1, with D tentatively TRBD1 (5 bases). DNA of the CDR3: TGTGCCAGTGGAACGTCCGGGACTGACGAAGCTTTCTTT. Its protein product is CASGTSGTDEAFF.